A single sample is the source of the 26 T cell receptor beta chains below, sequenced in a study of OX40 agonist ivuxolimab in advanced cancers. TCRdb's table, derived via immunoSEQ multiplex PCR, lists solely in-frame clones and lacks some. The table includes approximately 66,000 clones, 86% detected once. Here the sequenced sample was CD4+ or CD8+ T cells sorted from blood, taken in a trial of the OX40 agonist ivuxolimab. Every receptor here comes from an adult with an advanced solid tumor such as melanoma, head and neck, liver or kidney cancer.

This clone has a handful of counts. Other DNA sequences from this sample encode an identical CDR3 as well. The chain has TRBV14 and TRBJ1-1; perhaps TRBD1 as D (5 bases). The CDR3 totals 14 residues. V shed 1 base and J shed 0 bases, with 6 bases lying between them. CDR1 and CDR2 (germline): SGHDN, FVKESK. The chain's CDR3 is CASSQAGMNTEAFF. The CDR3 DNA reads as TGTGCCAGCAGCCAAGCAGGGATGAACACTGAAGCTTTCTTT.

This clone was observed at least ten times. V is TRBV18 and J is TRBJ1-5, with D hard to call. This CDR3 comprises 15 residues. Between the trimmed V and J ends, which lost 0 bases and 4 bases, there was a span of 10 bases. Germline assignment: CDR1 KGHSH and CDR2 LQKENI. The CDR3: CASSPPGRLNQPQHF. The CDR3 nucleotides are TGTGCCAGCTCACCACCCGGACGATTGAATCAGCCCCAGCATTTT.

The gene calls are TRBV2 and TRBJ1-2, with TRBD1 as a possible D gene (5 bases). From germline, CDR1 is SNHLY and CDR2 FYNNEI. The CDR3 covers 13 residues. The V end lost 6 bases, the J end lost 3 bases, and 11 bases lay between the germline ends. The DNA of the CDR3 is TGTGCCAGCAGCCTTGACAGCTACTATGGCTACACCTTC. Translation: CASSLDSYYGYTF.

The V and J genes are TRBV11-2 and TRBJ1-1; D may be TRBD1 (5 bases). Germline V gene data show CDR1 as SGHAT and CDR2 as FQNNGV. V gave up 5 bases and J gave up 4 bases, with 17 bases separating them. CDR3 length: 15 residues. Written as DNA, the CDR3 is TGTGCCAGCAGCGGGAAGACCACAGGTTCCACTGAAGCTTTCTTT. As protein: CASSGKTTGSTEAFF.

The chain links TRBV7-3 to TRBJ1-1; tentatively, D is TRBD1 (6 bases). The CDR3 consists of 14 residues. Germline CDR1 is SGHTA and CDR2 is FQGTGA. V lost 5 bases and J lost 4, with 14 bases in between. The chain's CDR3 is CASSLRGSSTEAFF. CDR3 nucleotides: TGTGCCAGCAGCCTCAGGGGCTCGAGCACTGAAGCTTTCTTT. Complete variable domain (other parts from reference TRBV7-3 and TRBJ1-1): GAGVSQTPSNKVTEKGKYVELRCDPISGHTALYWYRQSLGQGPEFLIYFQGTGAADDSGLPNDRFFAVRPEGSVSTLKIQRTERGDSAVYLCASSLRGSSTEAFFGQGTRLTVV.

V gene TRBV5-1 combines with J gene TRBJ1-6; 8 bases fit TRBD1. Germline lookup yields CDR1 SGHRS and CDR2 YFSETQ. The CDR3 is made up of 15 amino acids. V trimming: 4 bases; J trimming: 7 bases; junction bases outside the gene matches: 7. The DNA of the CDR3 is TGCGCCAGCAGCATCGACAGGGGACGGAATTCACCCCTCCACTTT. This sequence encodes CASSIDRGRNSPLHF.

This clone was detected only once. This chain links TRBV6-1 with TRBJ2-7; 7 bases align to TRBD2. This CDR3 is 14 amino acids long. The germline V gene encodes CDR1 MNHNS and CDR2 SASEGT. Trimming at V came to 6 bases and at J to 3 bases, leaving 8 bases not matched to a gene. The CDR3 is CASRWERGSYEQYF. CDR3 DNA: TGTGCCAGCAGGTGGGAGCGGGGAAGCTACGAGCAGTACTTC.

The V and J genes are TRBV5-1 and TRBJ1-1, with D hard to call. The CDR3 is 13 residues long. The germline V gene encodes CDR1 SGHRS and CDR2 YFSETQ. Trimming stripped 0 bases from V and 0 bases from J, with 3 bases between. The CDR3 DNA reads as TGCGCCAGCAGCTTGGGGCTGAACACTGAAGCTTTCTTT. This gives the protein CASSLGLNTEAFF. Full variable domain (outside the CDR3, taken from reference TRBV5-1 and TRBJ1-1): KAGVTQTPRYLIKTRGQQVTLSCSPISGHRSVSWYQQTPGQGLQFLFEYFSETQRNKGNFPGRFSGRQFSNSRSEMNVSTLELGDSALYLCASSLGLNTEAFFGQGTRLTVV.

This clone appeared a single time. The chain links TRBV4-1 to TRBJ1-6; D call uncertain. Germline CDR1 reads MGHRA; CDR2 reads YSYEKL. This CDR3 has 18 amino acids. Trimming cost V 0 bases and J 6 bases, with 18 bases left between them. The CDR3: CASSQDRNRRRVNSPLHF. In DNA form, the CDR3 reads TGCGCCAGCAGCCAAGATCGTAACCGGCGCAGAGTTAATTCACCCCTCCACTTT.

J is TRBJ1-1 and V is TRBV15, with TRBD1 identical over 9 bases. The junction had 2 bases not matched to a gene; V was cut back by 1 base and J by 5 bases. Germline CDR1 reads LNHNV; CDR2 reads YYDKDF (reference sequence). This CDR3 comprises 14 residues. The CDR3 loop reads CATSRVQGATEAFF. CDR3 bases: TGTGCCACCAGCAGAGTACAGGGGGCAACTGAAGCTTTCTTT. The whole variable domain, remainder taken from reference TRBV15 and TRBJ1-1, is DAMVIQNPRYQVTQFGKPVTLSCSQTLNHNVMYWYQQKSSQAPKLLFHYYDKDFNNEADTPDNFQSRRPNTSFCFLDIRSPGLGDTAMYLCATSRVQGATEAFFGQGTRLTVV.

The chain has TRBV2 and TRBJ1-1; 8 bases fit TRBD1. Trimming removed 5 bases from V and 4 bases from J; junction bases left unmatched: 6. The CDR3 has 14 residues. The germline V gene has CDR1 SNHLY and CDR2 FYNNEI. DNA of the CDR3: TGTGCCAGCAGTCAACAGGGGGTCGGCACTGAAGCTTTCTTT. This codes for CASSQQGVGTEAFF. The whole variable domain, filled in from reference TRBV2 and TRBJ1-1, reads EPEVTQTPSHQVTQMGQEVILRCVPISNHLYFYWYRQILGQKVEFLVSFYNNEISEKSEIFDDQFSVERPDGSNFTLKIRSTKLEDSAMYFCASSQQGVGTEAFFGQGTRLTVV.

The chain combines TRBV18 with TRBJ1-1, with 7 bases aligning to TRBD1. The CDR3 is made up of 14 amino acids. Germline CDR1 KGHSH, CDR2 LQKENI. With 3 bases clipped from V and 1 base from J, the junction kept 2 bases outside the gene matches. The CDR3 here is CASSPRDRNTEAFF. DNA of the CDR3: TGTGCCAGCTCACCCCGGGACAGGAACACTGAAGCTTTCTTT.

The J gene is TRBJ2-7, the V gene TRBV6-5, with 7 positions matching TRBD1. Germline V gene lookup returns CDR1 MNHEY and CDR2 SVGAGI. Trimming cost V 8 bases and J 4 bases; bases outside gene matches: 14. CDR3 length: 15 amino acids. Here the CDR3 reads CASQLAPGQQYEQYF. The CDR3 nucleotides are TGTGCCAGCCAGCTGGCCCCGGGACAGCAATACGAGCAGTACTTC.

The chain employs TRBV6-1 and TRBJ2-1, with D perhaps matching TRBD1 (6 bases). The V gene lost 7 bases and the J gene lost 3 bases, with 10 bases spanning the gap. The CDR3 is made up of 13 amino acids. CDR1 is MNHNS and CDR2 is SASEGT in the germline V gene. CDR3 sequence: CASKWDIYNEQFF. The CDR3 region has the DNA TGTGCCAGCAAATGGGACATCTACAATGAGCAGTTCTTC.

This chain connects TRBV7-3 to TRBJ2-1; TRBD1 matches at 10 bases. Germline V gene data show CDR1 as SGHTA and CDR2 as FQGTGA. V was clipped by 5 bases and J by 1 base; unmatched bases: 5. CDR3 length: 16 residues. In DNA form, the CDR3 reads TGTGCCAGCAGCCCAGGACAGGGGGAGTCCTACAATGAGCAGTTCTTC. Protein sequence: CASSPGQGESYNEQFF.

The chain employs TRBV5-1 and TRBJ2-5, with 8 bases that match TRBD2. The junction had 2 bases not matched to a gene; V was cut back by 4 bases and J by 0 bases. CDR1 is SGHRS, CDR2 YFSETQ, per germline. The CDR3 runs 14 residues. The CDR3 DNA is TGCGCCAGCAGCCGTAGCGGGAACCAAGAGACCCAGTACTTC. Its translation: CASSRSGNQETQYF.

The chain employs TRBV7-9 and TRBJ2-2, with 12 bases identical to TRBD2. Germline V gives CDR1 SEHNR, CDR2 FQNEAQ (reference sequence). V shed 5 bases, J shed 5 bases, and the junction held 6 bases outside the gene matches. This CDR3 comprises 16 residues. CDR3 sequence (DNA): TGTGCCAGCAGCCCTAGCGGGGGGGCCTTTACCGGGGAGCTGTTTTTT. It encodes CASSPSGGAFTGELFF.

This chain joins TRBV10-3 and TRBJ1-1; TRBD1 might be the D (6 bases). Trimming left V 8 bases short and J 1 base short, with 11 bases between. The germline V gene encodes CDR1 ENHRY and CDR2 SYGVKD. The CDR3 length is 13 residues. This CDR3 is CAIAGETNTEAFF. In DNA form, the CDR3 reads TGTGCCATCGCAGGGGAAACGAACACTGAAGCTTTCTTT.

V usage is TRBV4-1 and J usage is TRBJ2-5; a possible D gene is TRBD1 (6 bases). Germline V gene sequence: CDR1 MGHRA, CDR2 YSYEKL. Trimming left V 5 bases short and J 1 base short, with 11 bases between. There are 14 residues in the CDR3. CDR3 amino acids: CASSSRDTQETQYF. CDR3 bases: TGCGCCAGCAGCAGCCGGGACACCCAAGAGACCCAGTACTTC.

V gene TRBV7-9 combines with J gene TRBJ1-1; tentatively, D is TRBD1 (6 bases). The germline V gene encodes CDR1 SEHNR and CDR2 FQNEAQ (reference sequence). This CDR3 is 18 amino acids long. Trimming left V 5 bases short and J 3 bases short, with 25 bases between. CDR3 sequence reads: CASSPKGGLREWDTEAFF. The CDR3 DNA reads as TGTGCCAGCAGCCCAAAGGGGGGATTGCGTGAGTGGGACACTGAAGCTTTCTTT. Complete variable domain (other parts from reference TRBV7-9 and TRBJ1-1): DTGVSQNPRHKITKRGQNVTFRCDPISEHNRLYWYRQTLGQGPEFLTYFQNEAQLEKSRLLSDRFSAERPKGSFSTLEIQRTEQGDSAMYLCASSPKGGLREWDTEAFFGQGTRLTVV.

The chain has TRBV7-9 and TRBJ1-1; TRBD1 matches 8 bases. Trimming cost V 10 bases and J 2 bases; bases outside gene matches: 12. Germline CDR1 and CDR2: SEHNR and FQNEAQ (reference sequence). The length of the CDR3 is 15 residues. The CDR3 reads CATDRGPSRNTEAFF. The CDR3 bases are TGTGCCACCGACAGGGGACCTTCCCGAAACACTGAAGCTTTCTTT.

The V and J genes are TRBV5-1 and TRBJ2-5; maybe TRBD1 (5 bases). The end of the DNA is better explained by TRBJ2-7, so the J call may be wrong. The CDR3 loop spans 14 amino acids. Germline CDR1 reads SGHRS; CDR2 reads YFSETQ. CDR3 loop: CASSLGTPRDEQYF. The CDR3 bases are TGCGCCAGCAGCTTGGGTACTCCCAGGGACGAGCAGTACTTC.

This clone has a handful of counts. The rearrangement links TRBV10-2 to TRBJ1-1; TRBD1 might be the D (5 bases). The CDR3 runs 14 residues. The germline V gene has CDR1 WSHSY and CDR2 SAAADI. Trimming removed 6 bases at V and 0 bases at J, with 11 bases between. The CDR3 DNA follows: TGCGCCAGCAGGGAGACAGACATGAACACTGAAGCTTTCTTT. It yields the protein CASRETDMNTEAFF.

This clone was observed a handful of times. The chain couples TRBV6-6 to TRBJ2-7; 11 bases fit TRBD1. After removal of 0 bases from V and 7 bases from J, the junction contained 2 bases not matched to a gene. CDR1 is MNHNY, CDR2 SVGAGI, per germline (reference sequence). CDR3 length equals 14 residues. The CDR3 DNA is TGTGCCAGCAGTTACTCGGACAGGGGGCCGGAGCAGTACTTC. Translation: CASSYSDRGPEQYF.

This sequence joins TRBV5-1 and TRBJ2-5; TRBD1 aligns across 8 bases. Germline V gene lookup returns CDR1 SGHRS and CDR2 YFSETQ. With 2 bases clipped from V and 4 bases from J, the junction kept 7 bases outside the gene matches. The CDR3 covers 15 residues. The CDR3 bases are TGCGCCAGCAGCTTACAGGGGGTCCTTACAGAGACCCAGTACTTC. Protein product: CASSLQGVLTETQYF. Drawing the rest from reference TRBV5-1 and TRBJ2-5, the complete variable domain is KAGVTQTPRYLIKTRGQQVTLSCSPISGHRSVSWYQQTPGQGLQFLFEYFSETQRNKGNFPGRFSGRQFSNSRSEMNVSTLELGDSALYLCASSLQGVLTETQYFGPGTRLLVL.

This clone was recorded a few times. This CDR3 reads CASSHARNYGYTF. CDR3 bases: TGTGCCAGCAGCCATGCCAGGAACTATGGCTACACCTTC. This chain links TRBV14 with TRBJ1-2, with no clear D. V lost 3 bases and J lost 2, with 7 bases in between. The CDR3 extends over 13 amino acids. The V gene's germline CDR1 is SGHDN and CDR2 FVKESK.